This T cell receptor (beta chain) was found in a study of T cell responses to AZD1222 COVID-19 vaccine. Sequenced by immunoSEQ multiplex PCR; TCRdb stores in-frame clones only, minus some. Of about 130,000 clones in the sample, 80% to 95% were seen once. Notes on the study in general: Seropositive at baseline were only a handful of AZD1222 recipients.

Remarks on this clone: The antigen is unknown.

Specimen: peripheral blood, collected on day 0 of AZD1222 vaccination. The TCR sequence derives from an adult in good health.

The CDR3 region has the DNA TGTGCCAGCAAGGGTGGCGACTCCGAGCAGTACTTC. It translates to CASKGGDSEQYF. The rearrangement uses TRBV6-6 and TRBJ2-7; D unclear. V was cut by 7 bases and J by 6 bases, with 13 bases left in between. CDR3 length: 12 residues. Looked up from germline, CDR1 is MNHNY and CDR2 is SVGAGI (reference sequence).